One T cell receptor (beta chain) is described in this entry. Its cognate antigen is unknown. The sample belongs to a study of Tregs in tolerant kidney transplant recipients. About the research overall: A roughly three-day belatacept mixed lymphocyte reaction, sometimes plus 5-day graft donor restimulation, preceded CD4+CD25+CD127- sorting. Recipient cells were told from donor cells by antibody staining.

General study results and limits: The most relevant donor-specific Treg TCRbeta repertoire apparently came from expansion with activated donor B cells. Biological reproducibility was not directly addressed, but technical replication error appeared minimal.

The table came from immunoSEQ multiplex PCR; TCRdb's copy has only in-frame clones and leaves some out. Of just under 20,000 clones in the sample, approximately 65% are singletons; the top ten hold 3% to 3.5%. Germline V gene sequence: CDR1 MGHRA, CDR2 YSYEKL. V shed 6 bases and J shed 8 bases, with 22 bases lying between them. The CDR3 extends over 16 amino acids. The sequence came from a human donor in good health. The chain has TRBV4-1 and TRBJ1-4; maybe TRBD1 (6 bases). Sequencing used Tregs from blood cultured with allogeneic cells. The CDR3 is CASRQRESGDREKLFF. Here the CDR3 DNA reads TGCGCCAGCAGACAAAGGGAATCAGGGGATAGAGAAAAACTGTTTTTT.